The rows below give T cell receptor beta chains drawn from one sample of a study of shared clonotypes between healthy human individuals. Produced via immunoSEQ multiplex PCR; TCRdb's table is partial and in-frame only. The sample lists some 500,000 clones; 90% to 96% were seen once. Material: naive CD4+ T cells sorted from blood. These receptors were taken from a woman aged 30 to 39 in good health. Each CDR3 is given with its conserved first and last residue. The D gene is left open where the match is weak. Not every row has a clone size; where given, it reads once, few, many or a size class.

TRBJ1-2 | TRBV28 | once | 13 | TRBD1 | CASSVTGEGGYTF | TGTGCCAGCAGTGTTACAGGGGAAGGTGGCTACACCTTC
TRBJ1-2 | TRBV6-5 | NA | 15 | NA | CASSYSSLANYGYTF | TGTGCCAGCAGTTACTCGTCTCTAGCTAACTATGGCTACACCTTC
TRBJ1-1 | TRBV18 | NA | 14 | NA | CASSPLRRNTEAFF | TGTGCCAGCTCACCACTCAGGAGGAACACTGAAGCTTTCTTT
TRBJ1-4 | TRBV4-1 | NA | 16 | NA | CASSHKGRQKNEKLFF | TGCGCCAGCAGCCATAAAGGGCGACAGAAGAATGAAAAACTGTTTTTT
TRBJ1-5 | TRBV10-1 | NA | 16 | NA | CASSEGQTYSNQPQHF | TGCGCCAGCAGTGAGGGACAGACTTATAGCAATCAGCCCCAGCATTTT
TRBJ2-2 | TRBV27 | NA | 16 | NA | CASSPFGQMNTGELFF | TGTGCCAGCAGTCCATTCGGACAGATGAACACCGGGGAGCTGTTTTTT
TRBJ1-1 | TRBV19 | NA | 11 | NA | CASNSVIEAFF | TGTGCCAGTAACTCCGTGATCGAAGCTTTCTTT
TRBJ2-2 | TRBV28 | NA | 15 | NA | CASSFVSQITGELFF | TGTGCCAGCAGTTTTGTATCCCAGATCACCGGGGAGCTGTTTTTT
TRBJ1-5 | TRBV5-8 | NA | 16 | TRBD1 | CASSSRTGGLRQPQHF | TGTGCCAGCAGCTCTCGGACAGGGGGACTGAGGCAGCCCCAGCATTTT
TRBJ2-7 | TRBV5-3 | once | 14 | NA | CARSRRCSSYEQYF | TGTGCCAGAAGCCGACGGTGTAGCTCCTACGAGCAGTACTTC
TRBJ1-5 | TRBV19 | NA | 16 | NA | CASSTQKGPNNQPQHF | TGTGCCAGTAGTACGCAAAAGGGACCGAACAATCAGCCCCAGCATTTT
TRBJ2-3 | TRBV29-1 | NA | 14 | TRBD2 | CSVIAGGPADTQYF | TGCAGCGTTATAGCGGGAGGGCCGGCAGATACGCAGTATTTT
TRBJ1-4 | TRBV29-1 | NA | 15 | NA | CSVGDRGWGDEKLFF | TGCAGCGTTGGGGATCGAGGATGGGGGGATGAAAAACTGTTTTTT
TRBJ2-1 | TRBV5-1 | NA | 14 | TRBD1 | CASSLGDSRNEQFF | TGCGCCAGCAGCTTGGGGGACAGTAGGAATGAGCAGTTCTTC
TRBJ2-2 | TRBV5-1 | NA | 15 | NA | CASSLEGLNTGELFF | TGCGCCAGCAGCTTAGAGGGGCTTAACACCGGGGAGCTGTTTTTT
TRBJ2-7 | TRBV14 | NA | 15 | NA | CASSPPGPSSYEQYF | TGTGCCAGCAGCCCACCTGGTCCCAGCTCCTACGAGCAGTACTTC
TRBJ2-1 | TRBV6-4 | NA | 16 | TRBD2 | CASSDPGLAGVNEQFF | TGTGCCAGCAGTGACCCCGGGCTAGCGGGAGTTAATGAGCAGTTCTTC
TRBJ2-2 | TRBV27 | NA | 18 | TRBD2 | CASSSPPLAGTNTGELFF | TGTGCCAGCAGTTCTCCACCTCTAGCGGGGACGAACACCGGGGAGCTGTTTTTT
TRBJ1-1 | TRBV5-1 | once | 14 | TRBD1 | CASSRWTGNTEAFF | TGCGCCAGCAGCCGCTGGACAGGGAACACTGAAGCTTTCTTT
TRBJ1-1 | TRBV5-1 | once | 15 | NA | CASTPGPQGGTEAFF | TGCGCCAGCACCCCCGGGCCTCAGGGCGGCACTGAAGCTTTCTTT
TRBJ1-1 | TRBV5-1 | NA | 15 | TRBD1 | CASSQRTGDGTEAFF | TGCGCCAGCAGCCAAAGGACAGGGGATGGCACTGAAGCTTTCTTT
TRBJ1-5 | TRBV10-2 | NA | 15 | TRBD1 | CASSESGGGGQPQHF | TGCGCCAGCAGTGAGTCAGGGGGCGGGGGTCAGCCCCAGCATTTT
TRBJ2-3 | TRBV18 | NA | 13 | NA | CASSPQGTDTQYF | TGTGCCAGCTCACCACAGGGCACAGATACGCAGTATTTT
TRBJ2-1 | TRBV15 | NA | 15 | TRBD2 | CATSREGVTSVEQFF | TGTGCCACCAGCAGAGAGGGGGTGACTAGCGTTGAGCAGTTCTTC
TRBJ2-3 | TRBV15 | NA | 18 | TRBD2 | CATSRERGPSGSADTQYF | TGTGCCACCAGCAGAGAGCGGGGGCCTAGCGGGAGCGCAGATACGCAGTATTTT
TRBJ2-7 | TRBV18 | NA | 14 | NA | CASSPDQGTYEQYF | TGTGCCAGCTCACCTGATCAGGGGACGTACGAGCAGTACTTC
TRBJ1-4 | TRBV28 | NA | 13 | NA | CVSQDVAAEKLFF | TGTGTTTCCCAGGACGTGGCGGCCGAAAAACTGTTTTTT
TRBJ2-1 | TRBV4-2 | NA | 15 | TRBD2 | CASSTGLAPGNEQFF | TGTGCCAGCAGCACCGGACTAGCCCCCGGCAATGAGCAGTTCTTC
TRBJ2-3 | TRBV19 | NA | 16 | TRBD2 | CASSDPATSSTDTQYF | TGTGCCAGTAGTGACCCTGCGACTAGCTCGACAGATACGCAGTATTTT
TRBJ1-4 | TRBV28 | NA | 14 | NA | CASSPGQLREKLFF | TGTGCCAGCAGTCCCGGACAGCTTCGTGAAAAACTGTTTTTT
TRBJ2-2 | TRBV19 | NA | 15 | TRBD1 | CASSSRTGITGELFF | TGTGCCAGTAGTTCCCGGACAGGAATCACCGGGGAGCTGTTTTTT
TRBJ2-7 | TRBV18 | NA | 13 | NA | CASSPLEGYEQYF | TGTGCCAGCTCACCCTTGGAAGGATACGAGCAGTACTTC
TRBJ2-1 | TRBV6-1 | NA | 18 | TRBD1 | CASSEETASWTGVNEQFF | TGTGCCAGCAGTGAAGAGACCGCCTCCTGGACAGGGGTGAATGAGCAGTTCTTC
TRBJ2-7 | TRBV15 | few | 16 | TRBD1 | CATSRGLRDSYYEQYF | TGTGCCACCAGCAGAGGGCTCCGGGACAGTTACTACGAGCAGTACTTC
TRBJ2-3 | TRBV10-2 | NA | 14 | NA | CASSDSTPTDTQYF | TGCGCCAGCTCGGACTCAACTCCCACAGATACGCAGTATTTT
TRBJ2-7 | TRBV27 | NA | 13 | NA | CASSLSFFGEQYF | TGTGCCAGCAGTTTGTCGTTCTTCGGCGAGCAGTACTTC
TRBJ2-5 | TRBV7-7 | NA | 13 | NA | CASSLAPQETQYF | TGTGCCAGCAGCTTAGCCCCCCAAGAGACCCAGTACTTC
TRBJ2-7 | TRBV15 | NA | 15 | NA | CATSRDGSLSYEQYF | TGTGCCACCAGCAGAGATGGTAGTCTCTCCTACGAGCAGTACTTC
TRBJ2-1 | TRBV15 | NA | 15 | TRBD2 | CATSPLAGVINEQFF | TGTGCCACCAGCCCACTAGCGGGAGTAATTAATGAGCAGTTCTTC
TRBJ2-1 | TRBV6-5 | few | 16 | TRBD2 | CASSYTQTSVYNEQFF | TGTGCCAGCAGTTACACGCAGACTAGCGTCTACAATGAGCAGTTCTTC
TRBJ2-5 | TRBV28 | NA | 13 | TRBD1 | CASSSGQGETQYF | TGTGCCAGCAGTTCGGGACAGGGGGAGACCCAGTACTTC
TRBJ2-5 | TRBV19 | NA | 13 | NA | CASSMGAPETQYF | TGTGCCAGTAGTATGGGAGCCCCCGAGACCCAGTACTTC
TRBJ2-7 | TRBV27 | NA | 14 | NA | CASSSGPLSYEQYF | TGTGCCAGCAGCTCAGGGCCTCTATCCTACGAGCAGTACTTC
TRBJ2-2 | TRBV2 | NA | 13 | NA | CASSGESTGELFF | TGTGCCAGCTCGGGGGAGAGCACCGGGGAGCTGTTTTTT
TRBJ2-7 | TRBV27 | NA | 15 | NA | CASSFLPDRTYEQYF | TGTGCCAGCAGTTTCCTACCCGACAGGACCTACGAGCAGTACTTC
TRBJ1-2 | TRBV28 | NA | 14 | NA | CASSLVSETTGYTF | TGTGCCAGCAGTTTGGTGTCAGAGACTACTGGCTACACCTTC
TRBJ1-5 | TRBV19 | NA | 17 | NA | CASSFDGATKFNQPQHF | TGTGCCAGTAGTTTCGACGGGGCCACAAAGTTCAATCAGCCCCAGCATTTT
TRBJ1-2 | TRBV2 | few | 13 | NA | CASSGTDNYGYTF | TGTGCCAGCAGCGGGACGGATAACTATGGCTACACCTTC
TRBJ2-7 | TRBV11-3 | NA | 15 | NA | CASSSGANGTYEQYF | TGTGCCAGCAGCTCGGGGGCAAATGGCACCTACGAGCAGTACTTC
TRBJ2-1 | TRBV6-6 | NA | 12 | NA | CASSYSTGEQFF | TGTGCCAGCAGTTACTCGACGGGTGAGCAGTTCTTC
TRBJ2-1 | TRBV9 | NA | 15 | NA | CASSVSVSHHNEQFF | TGTGCCAGCAGCGTTTCCGTAAGCCATCACAATGAGCAGTTCTTC
TRBJ1-1 | TRBV28 | NA | 11 | NA | CASSSNTEAFF | TGTGCCAGCAGCTCCAACACTGAAGCTTTCTTT